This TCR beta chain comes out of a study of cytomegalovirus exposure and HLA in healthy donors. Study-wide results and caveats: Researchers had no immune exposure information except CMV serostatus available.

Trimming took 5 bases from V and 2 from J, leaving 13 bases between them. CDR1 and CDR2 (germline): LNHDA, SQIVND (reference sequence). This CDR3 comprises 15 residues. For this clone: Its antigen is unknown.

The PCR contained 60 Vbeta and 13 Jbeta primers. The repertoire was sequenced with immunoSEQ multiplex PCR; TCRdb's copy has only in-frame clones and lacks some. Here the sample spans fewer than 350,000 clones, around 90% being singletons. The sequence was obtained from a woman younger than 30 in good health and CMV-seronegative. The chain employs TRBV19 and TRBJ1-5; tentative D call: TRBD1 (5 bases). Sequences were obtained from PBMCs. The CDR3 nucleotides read TGTGCCAGTAGTCTCTGGGGCGAAGGCAATCAGCCCCAGCATTTT. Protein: CASSLWGEGNQPQHF. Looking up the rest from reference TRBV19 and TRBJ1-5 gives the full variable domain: DGGITQSPKYLFRKEGQNVTLSCEQNLNHDAMYWYRQDPGQGLRLIYYSQIVNDFQKGDIAEGYSVSREKKESFPLTVTSAQKNPTAFYLCASSLWGEGNQPQHFGDGTRLSIL.